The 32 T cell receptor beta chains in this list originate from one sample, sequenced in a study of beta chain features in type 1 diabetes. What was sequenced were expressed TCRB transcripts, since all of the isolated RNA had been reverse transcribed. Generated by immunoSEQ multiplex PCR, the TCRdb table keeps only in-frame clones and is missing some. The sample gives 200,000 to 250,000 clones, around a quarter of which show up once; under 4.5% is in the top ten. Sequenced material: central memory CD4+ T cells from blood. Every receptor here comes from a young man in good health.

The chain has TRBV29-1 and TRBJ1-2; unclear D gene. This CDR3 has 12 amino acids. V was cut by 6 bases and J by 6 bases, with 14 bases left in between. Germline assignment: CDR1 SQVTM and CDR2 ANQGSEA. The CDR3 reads CSVEDSAHGYTF. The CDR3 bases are TGCAGCGTCGAGGACTCAGCACATGGCTACACCTTC.

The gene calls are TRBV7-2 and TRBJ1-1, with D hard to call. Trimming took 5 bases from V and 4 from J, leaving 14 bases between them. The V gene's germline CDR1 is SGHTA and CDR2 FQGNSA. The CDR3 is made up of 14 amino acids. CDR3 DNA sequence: TGTGCCAGCAGCCCTGGCCTCCTAGGCACTGAAGCTTTCTTT. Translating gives CASSPGLLGTEAFF.

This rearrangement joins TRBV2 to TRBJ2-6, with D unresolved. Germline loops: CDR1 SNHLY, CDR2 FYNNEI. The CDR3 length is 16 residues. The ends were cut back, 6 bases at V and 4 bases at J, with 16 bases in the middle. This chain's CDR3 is CASRNQGITGANVLTF. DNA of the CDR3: TGTGCCAGCAGAAATCAAGGGATTACCGGGGCCAACGTCCTGACTTTC.

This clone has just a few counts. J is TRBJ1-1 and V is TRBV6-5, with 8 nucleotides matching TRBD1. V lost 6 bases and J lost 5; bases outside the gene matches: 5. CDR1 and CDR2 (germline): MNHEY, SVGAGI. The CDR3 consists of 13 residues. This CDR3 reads CASSRTGGTEAFF. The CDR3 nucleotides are TGTGCCAGCAGCCGTACAGGGGGTACTGAAGCTTTCTTT.

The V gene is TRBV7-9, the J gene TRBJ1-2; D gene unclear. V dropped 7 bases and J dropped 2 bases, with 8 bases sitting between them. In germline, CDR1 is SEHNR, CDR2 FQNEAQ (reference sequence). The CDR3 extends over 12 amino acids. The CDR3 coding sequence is TGTGCCAGCATCGACGGGAACTATGGCTACACCTTC. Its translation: CASIDGNYGYTF.

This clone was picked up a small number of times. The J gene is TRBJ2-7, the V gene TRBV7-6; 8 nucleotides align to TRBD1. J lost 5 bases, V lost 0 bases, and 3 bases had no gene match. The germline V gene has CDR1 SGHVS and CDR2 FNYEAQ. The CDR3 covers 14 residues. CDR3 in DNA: TGTGCCAGCAGCTTAGCTCAGGGGGCGAACGAGCAGTACTTC. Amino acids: CASSLAQGANEQYF.

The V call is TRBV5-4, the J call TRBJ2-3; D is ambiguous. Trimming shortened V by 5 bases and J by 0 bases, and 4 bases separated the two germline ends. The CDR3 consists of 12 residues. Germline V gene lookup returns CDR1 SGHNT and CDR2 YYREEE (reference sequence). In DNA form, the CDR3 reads TGTGCCAGCAGTGGGAGCACAGATACGCAGTATTTT. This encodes CASSGSTDTQYF. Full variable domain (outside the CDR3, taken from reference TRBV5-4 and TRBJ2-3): ETGVTQSPTHLIKTRGQQVTLRCSSQSGHNTVSWYQQALGQGPQFIFQYYREEENGRGNFPPRFSGLQFPNYSSELNVNALELDDSALYLCASSGSTDTQYFGPGTRLTVL.

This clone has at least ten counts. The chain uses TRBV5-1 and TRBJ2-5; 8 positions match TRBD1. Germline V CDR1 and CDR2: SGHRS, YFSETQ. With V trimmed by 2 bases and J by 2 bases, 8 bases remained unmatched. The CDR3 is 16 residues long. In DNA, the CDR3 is TGCGCCAGCAGCTTTTCTTCGGGACAGGCACAAGAGACCCAGTACTTC. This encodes CASSFSSGQAQETQYF.

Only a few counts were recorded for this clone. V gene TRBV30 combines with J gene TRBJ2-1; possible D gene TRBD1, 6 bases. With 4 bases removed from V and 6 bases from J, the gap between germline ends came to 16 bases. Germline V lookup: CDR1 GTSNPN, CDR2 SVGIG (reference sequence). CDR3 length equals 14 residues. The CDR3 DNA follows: TGTGCCTGGACCCTAATCAACAGGGTCAATGAGCAGTTCTTC. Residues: CAWTLINRVNEQFF.

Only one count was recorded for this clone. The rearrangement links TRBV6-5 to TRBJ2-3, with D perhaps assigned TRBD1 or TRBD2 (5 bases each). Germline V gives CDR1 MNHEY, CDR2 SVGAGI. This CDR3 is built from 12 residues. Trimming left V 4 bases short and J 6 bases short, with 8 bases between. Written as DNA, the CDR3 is TGTGCCAGCAGTTCTGAGGGGGATACGCAGTATTTT. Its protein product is CASSSEGDTQYF.

The CDR3 here is CASSRDGTASLEQYF. CDR3 sequence (DNA): TGTGCCAGCAGCCGAGACGGGACCGCTTCCCTTGAGCAGTACTTC. The V and J genes are TRBV7-2 and TRBJ2-7; D tentatively fits TRBD1 or TRBD2 (5 bases each). The V gene lost 5 bases and the J gene lost 7 bases, with 21 bases spanning the gap. CDR3 size: 15 residues. In germline, CDR1 is SGHTA, CDR2 FQGNSA.

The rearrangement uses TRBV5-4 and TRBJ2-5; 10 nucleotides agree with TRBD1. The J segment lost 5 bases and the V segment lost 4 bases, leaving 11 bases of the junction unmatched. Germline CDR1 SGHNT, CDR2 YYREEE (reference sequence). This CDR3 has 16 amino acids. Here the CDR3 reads CASSQWDRGQVETQYF. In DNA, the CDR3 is TGTGCCAGCAGCCAGTGGGACAGGGGTCAAGTGGAGACCCAGTACTTC.

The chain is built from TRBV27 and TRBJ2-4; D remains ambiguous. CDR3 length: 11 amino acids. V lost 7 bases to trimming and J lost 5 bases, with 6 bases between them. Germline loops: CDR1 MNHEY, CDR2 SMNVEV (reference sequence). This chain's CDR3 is CASMEQNIQYF. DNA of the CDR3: TGTGCCAGCATGGAGCAAAACATTCAGTACTTC.

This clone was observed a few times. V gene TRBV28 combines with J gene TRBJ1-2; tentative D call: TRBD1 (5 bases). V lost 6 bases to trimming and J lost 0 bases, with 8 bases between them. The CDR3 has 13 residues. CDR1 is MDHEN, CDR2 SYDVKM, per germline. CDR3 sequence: CASSGTANYGYTF. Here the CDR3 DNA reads TGTGCCAGCAGCGGGACGGCTAACTATGGCTACACCTTC.

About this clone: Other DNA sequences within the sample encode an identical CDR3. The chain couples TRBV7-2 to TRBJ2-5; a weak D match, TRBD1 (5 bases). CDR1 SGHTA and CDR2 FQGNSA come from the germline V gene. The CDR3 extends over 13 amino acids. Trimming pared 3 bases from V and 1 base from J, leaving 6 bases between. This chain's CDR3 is CASSFRAQETQYF. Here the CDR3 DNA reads TGTGCCAGCAGCTTCAGGGCCCAAGAGACCCAGTACTTC.

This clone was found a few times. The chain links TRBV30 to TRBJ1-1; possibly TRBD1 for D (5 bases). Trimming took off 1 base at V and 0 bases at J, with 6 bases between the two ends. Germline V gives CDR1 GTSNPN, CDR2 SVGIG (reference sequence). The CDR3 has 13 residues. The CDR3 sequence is CAWSGQMNTEAFF. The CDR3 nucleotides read TGTGCCTGGAGTGGACAGATGAACACTGAAGCTTTCTTT.

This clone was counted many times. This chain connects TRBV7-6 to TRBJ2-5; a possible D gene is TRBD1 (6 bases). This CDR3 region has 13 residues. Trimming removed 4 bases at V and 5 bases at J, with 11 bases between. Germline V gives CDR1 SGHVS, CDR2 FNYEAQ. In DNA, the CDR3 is TGTGCCAGCAGCTGGGGACAAAGGGAGACCCAGTACTTC. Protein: CASSWGQRETQYF.

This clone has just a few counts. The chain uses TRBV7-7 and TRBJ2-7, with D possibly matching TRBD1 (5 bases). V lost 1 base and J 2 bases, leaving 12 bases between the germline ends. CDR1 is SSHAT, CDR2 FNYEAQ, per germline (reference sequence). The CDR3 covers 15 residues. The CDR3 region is CASSLGAGLTYEQYF. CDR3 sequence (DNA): TGTGCCAGCAGCTTAGGGGCAGGGCTTACCTACGAGCAGTACTTC.

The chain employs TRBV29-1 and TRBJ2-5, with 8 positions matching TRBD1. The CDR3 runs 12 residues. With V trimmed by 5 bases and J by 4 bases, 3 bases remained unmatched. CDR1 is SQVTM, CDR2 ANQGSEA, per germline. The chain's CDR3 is CSVQGQAETQYF. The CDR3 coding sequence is TGCAGCGTTCAGGGACAGGCAGAGACCCAGTACTTC. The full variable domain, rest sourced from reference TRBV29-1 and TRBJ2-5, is SAVISQKPSRDICQRGTSLTIQCQVDSQVTMMFWYRQQPGQSLTLIATANQGSEATYESGFVIDKFPISRPNLTFSTLTVSNMSPEDSSIYLCSVQGQAETQYFGPGTRLLVL.

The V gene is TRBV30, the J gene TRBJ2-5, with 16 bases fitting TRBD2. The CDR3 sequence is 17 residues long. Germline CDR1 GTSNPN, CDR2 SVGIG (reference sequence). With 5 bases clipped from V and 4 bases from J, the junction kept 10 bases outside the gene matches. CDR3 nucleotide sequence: TGTGCCTGGGCCACCGGGACTAGCGGGGGGGCCGGAGAGACCCAGTACTTC. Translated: CAWATGTSGGAGETQYF.

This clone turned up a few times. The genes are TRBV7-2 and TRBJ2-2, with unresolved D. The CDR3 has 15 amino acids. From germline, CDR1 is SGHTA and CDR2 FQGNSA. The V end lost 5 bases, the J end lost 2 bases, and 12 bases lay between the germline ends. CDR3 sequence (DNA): TGTGCCAGCAGCCTTCCTGTAGTTAACACCGGGGAGCTGTTTTTT. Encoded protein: CASSLPVVNTGELFF.

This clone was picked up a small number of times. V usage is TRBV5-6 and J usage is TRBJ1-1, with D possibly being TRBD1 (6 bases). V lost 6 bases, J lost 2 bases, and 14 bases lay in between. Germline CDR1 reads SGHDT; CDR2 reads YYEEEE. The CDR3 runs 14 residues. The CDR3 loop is CASTSQGLNTEAFF. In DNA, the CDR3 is TGTGCCAGCACCTCCCAGGGGCTCAACACTGAAGCTTTCTTT.

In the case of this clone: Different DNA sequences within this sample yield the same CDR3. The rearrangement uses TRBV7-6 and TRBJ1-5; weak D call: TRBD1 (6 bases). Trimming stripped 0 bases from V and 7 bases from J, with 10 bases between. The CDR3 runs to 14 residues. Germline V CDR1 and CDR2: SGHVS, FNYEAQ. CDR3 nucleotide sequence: TGTGCCAGCAGCTTAGCGCAGGGGAACCAGCCCCAGCATTTT. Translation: CASSLAQGNQPQHF.

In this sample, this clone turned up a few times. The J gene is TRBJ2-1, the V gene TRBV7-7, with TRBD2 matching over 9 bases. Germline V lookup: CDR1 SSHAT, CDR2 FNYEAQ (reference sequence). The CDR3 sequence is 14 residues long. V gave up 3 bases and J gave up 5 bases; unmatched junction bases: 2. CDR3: CASSLTSGNNEQFF. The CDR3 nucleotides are TGTGCCAGCAGCTTGACTAGCGGAAACAATGAGCAGTTCTTC.

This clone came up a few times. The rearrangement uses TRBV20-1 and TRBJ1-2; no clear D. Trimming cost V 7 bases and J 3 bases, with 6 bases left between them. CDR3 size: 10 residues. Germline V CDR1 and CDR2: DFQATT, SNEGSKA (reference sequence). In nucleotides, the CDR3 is TGCAGTGTGGAACACTATGGCTACACCTTC. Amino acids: CSVEHYGYTF.

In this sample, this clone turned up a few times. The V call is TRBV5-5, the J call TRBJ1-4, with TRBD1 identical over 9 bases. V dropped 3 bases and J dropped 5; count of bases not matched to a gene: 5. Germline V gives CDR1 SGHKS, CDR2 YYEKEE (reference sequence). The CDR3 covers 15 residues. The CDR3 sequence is CASSSLGTGNEKLFF. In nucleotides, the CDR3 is TGTGCCAGCAGCTCCCTCGGGACAGGGAATGAAAAACTGTTTTTT.

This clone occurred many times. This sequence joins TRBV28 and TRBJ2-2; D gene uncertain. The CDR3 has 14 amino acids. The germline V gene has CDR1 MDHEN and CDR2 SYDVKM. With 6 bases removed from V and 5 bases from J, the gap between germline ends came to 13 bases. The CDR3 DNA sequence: TGTGCCAGCAGGCTAACCCCCCTAACCGGGGAGCTGTTTTTT. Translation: CASRLTPLTGELFF.

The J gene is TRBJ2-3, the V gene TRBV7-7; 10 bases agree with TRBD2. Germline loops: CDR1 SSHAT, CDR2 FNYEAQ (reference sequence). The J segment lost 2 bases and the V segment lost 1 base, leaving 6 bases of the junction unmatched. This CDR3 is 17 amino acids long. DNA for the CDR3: TGTGCCAGCAGCTTAGGGGCTAGCGGGGGCATCACAGATACGCAGTATTTT. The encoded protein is CASSLGASGGITDTQYF.

CDR3 amino acids: CASSADQREYNEQFF. The CDR3 DNA follows: TGTGCCAGCAGCGCCGACCAGCGGGAATACAATGAGCAGTTCTTC. The chain recombines TRBV9 with TRBJ2-1; TRBD2 agrees at 7 bases. The germline V gene has CDR1 SGDLS and CDR2 YYNGEE. The J segment lost 4 bases and the V segment lost 3 bases, leaving 7 bases of the junction unmatched. CDR3 length: 15 residues.

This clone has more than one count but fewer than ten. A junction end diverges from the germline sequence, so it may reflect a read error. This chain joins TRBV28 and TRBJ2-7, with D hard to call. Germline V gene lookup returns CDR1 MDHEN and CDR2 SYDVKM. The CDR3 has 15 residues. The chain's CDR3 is CASSTQGTSSHEQYF. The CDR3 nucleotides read TGTGCCAGCAGTACACAAGGAACATCCTCCCACGAGCAGTACTTC.

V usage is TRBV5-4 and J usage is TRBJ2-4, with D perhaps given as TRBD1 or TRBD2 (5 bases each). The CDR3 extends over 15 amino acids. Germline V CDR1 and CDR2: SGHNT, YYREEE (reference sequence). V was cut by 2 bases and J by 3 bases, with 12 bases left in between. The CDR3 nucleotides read TGTGCCAGCAGCTTCCCGAGGGGCGGCAAAAACATTCAGTACTTC. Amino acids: CASSFPRGGKNIQYF.

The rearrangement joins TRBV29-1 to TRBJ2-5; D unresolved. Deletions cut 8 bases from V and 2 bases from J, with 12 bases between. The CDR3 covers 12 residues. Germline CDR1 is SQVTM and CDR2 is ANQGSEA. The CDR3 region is CSHSTNQETQYF. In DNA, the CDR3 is TGCAGCCACTCGACAAATCAAGAGACCCAGTACTTC.